A selection of T cell receptor beta chains follows, all from one sample in a study of cytomegalovirus exposure and HLA in healthy donors. TCRdb's copy holds only in-frame clones and misses some; the assay was immunoSEQ multiplex PCR. The sample holds about 160,000 clones; roughly nine tenths are singletons and the top ten take about 5.8%. Sequencing input: PBMCs. All receptors come from a woman aged 25 to 45 in good health and CMV-seronegative. Both conserved end residues are part of each CDR3. A D gene is named only where the DNA matches it firmly. Size is omitted from some rows. Given values are once, few, many or a class for expanded clones.

V gene,clone size,J gene,D gene,CDR3 DNA,CDR3 protein
TRBV4-1,NA,TRBJ2-5,NA,TGCGCCAGCAGCCTCATACTGACAGGGAGGGGGACCCAGTACTTC,CASSLILTGRGTQYF
TRBV4-3,NA,TRBJ2-3,NA,TGCGCCAGCAGCCAAGAAGGGGCAGATACGCAGTATTTT,CASSQEGADTQYF
TRBV5-4,NA,TRBJ1-2,TRBD1,TGTGCCAGCAGCCCTCGACAGGGGGCCGACTATGGCTACACCTTC,CASSPRQGADYGYTF
TRBV28,NA,TRBJ2-7,TRBD1,TGTGCCAGCGGACCGGGACAGGTGTCCTACGAGCAGTACTTC,CASGPGQVSYEQYF
TRBV6-4,NA,TRBJ2-2,NA,TGTGCCAGCAGTGACAGCCCGAACACCGGGGAGCTGTTTTTT,CASSDSPNTGELFF
TRBV5-6,NA,TRBJ1-2,NA,TGTGCCAGCAGCCCAACGGAAGGGTTCGGAATGGGATATGGCTACACCTTC,CASSPTEGFGMGYGYTF
TRBV6-1,NA,TRBJ1-5,NA,TGTGCCAGCAGCCCGGTGGGGGGGGGAAATCAGCCCCAGCATTTT,CASSPVGGGNQPQHF
TRBV19,NA,TRBJ2-1,NA,TGTGCCAGTAGTAAGGACTTATCGGATGAGCAGTTCTTC,CASSKDLSDEQFF
TRBV28,NA,TRBJ2-3,TRBD2,TGTGCCAGCTCCGGGACTAGTGTGGCGGATACGCAGTATTTT,CASSGTSVADTQYF
TRBV9,NA,TRBJ1-2,TRBD1,TGTGCCAGCAGCGTAGTAGGACAGGGGTTCTATGGCTACACCTTC,CASSVVGQGFYGYTF
TRBV5-1,NA,TRBJ2-1,NA,TGCGCCAGCAGCTTGAATCCTGCCTCCTCCTACAATGAGCAGTTCTTC,CASSLNPASSYNEQFF
TRBV11-3,NA,TRBJ2-2,NA,TGTGCCAGCAGCCCGACAATCACCGGGGAGCTGTTTTTT,CASSPTITGELFF
TRBV28,NA,TRBJ1-2,TRBD1,TGTGCCAGCAGTTTACCTACAGGGGTCTATGGCTACACCTTC,CASSLPTGVYGYTF
TRBV10-3,NA,TRBJ2-7,TRBD1,TGTGCCATCAGTGTAGGACAGGGGGTAAGAAACGAGCAGTACTTC,CAISVGQGVRNEQYF
TRBV7-2,NA,TRBJ2-3,NA,TGTGCCAGCAGCTTAAGCAGCACACTGACGCAGTATTTT,CASSLSSTLTQYF
TRBV7-9,NA,TRBJ2-7,TRBD1,TGTGCCAGCAGCTCCCGACAGGGGGCGGTGGAGCAGTACTTC,CASSSRQGAVEQYF
TRBV7-2,once,TRBJ2-1,NA,TGTGCCAGCAGCTTAGGCCCGGGCTACAATGAGCAGTTCTTC,CASSLGPGYNEQFF
TRBV18,NA,TRBJ2-7,NA,TGTGCCAGCTCACCCATGGAATTCTACGAGCAGTACTTC,CASSPMEFYEQYF
TRBV28,NA,TRBJ2-2,NA,TGTGCCAGCATGCTAACGGCGAACACCGGGGAGCTGTTTTTT,CASMLTANTGELFF
TRBV18,NA,TRBJ2-2,TRBD2,TGTGCCAGCTCACCACTCACTAGCGTCGCGAACACCGGGGAGCTGTTTTTT,CASSPLTSVANTGELFF
TRBV6-1,NA,TRBJ1-1,NA,TGTGCCAGCAGTGACAGGCGGAACACTGAAGCTTTCTTT,CASSDRRNTEAFF
TRBV19,once,TRBJ1-6,TRBD1,TGTGCCAGTAGTACGTCCACAGGGGGGAATTCACCCCTCCACTTT,CASSTSTGGNSPLHF
TRBV19,NA,TRBJ1-5,NA,TGTGCCAGTAGTCCGCGCTCACCGGGGAATCAGCCCCAGCATTTT,CASSPRSPGNQPQHF
TRBV18,NA,TRBJ1-2,NA,TGTGCCAGCTCGCCTCCAGCAGATAACTATGGCTACACCTTC,CASSPPADNYGYTF
TRBV10-3,NA,TRBJ2-5,NA,TGTGCCGTCGCGAGGGAATTTCAAGAGACCCAGTACTTC,CAVAREFQETQYF
TRBV27,NA,TRBJ2-1,NA,TGTGCCAGCAGTTCAAGGGCCACGGGCAATGAGCAGTTCTTC,CASSSRATGNEQFF
TRBV7-8,few,TRBJ1-1,NA,TGTGCCAGCAGCCACGAACGGGGGAACACTGAAGCTTTCTTT,CASSHERGNTEAFF
TRBV9,NA,TRBJ1-5,NA,TGTGCCAGCAGCGAGGTTGACAATCAGCCCCAGCATTTT,CASSEVDNQPQHF
TRBV2,NA,TRBJ2-1,TRBD2,TGTGCCACTAGTAGCGGGAGACCCTACAATGAGCAGTTCTTC,CATSSGRPYNEQFF
TRBV10-2,NA,TRBJ2-7,TRBD2,TGCGCCAGCCGATTTAGCGGGGGGTCCTACGAGCAGTACTTC,CASRFSGGSYEQYF
TRBV5-1,NA,TRBJ2-4,TRBD1,TGCGCCAGCAGTCTCGGACAGGTGGGGGAAAAGTACTTC,CASSLGQVGEKYF
TRBV15,NA,TRBJ2-7,TRBD1,TGTGCCACCAGCGTGTATATGGGACAGGATCCCTACGAGCAGTACTTC,CATSVYMGQDPYEQYF
TRBV15,NA,TRBJ2-1,NA,TGTGCCACCAGAAGGACTGGAGATGAGCAGTTCTTC,CATRRTGDEQFF
TRBV6-4,NA,TRBJ1-2,NA,TGTGCCAGCAGTGATGACGGCTATGGCTACACCTTC,CASSDDGYGYTF
TRBV5-6,NA,TRBJ2-7,NA,TGTGCCAGCAGCTCATTGCCCCCCATTCGCGAGGAGCAGTACTTC,CASSSLPPIREEQYF
TRBV19,NA,TRBJ2-3,NA,TGTGCCAGTAGTATAAGGCAGGGGAATGAAGATACGCAGTATTTT,CASSIRQGNEDTQYF
TRBV5-5,NA,TRBJ2-3,TRBD1,TGTGCCAGCAGCCGGACAGGCCTGGGCACAGATACGCAGTATTTT,CASSRTGLGTDTQYF
TRBV4-3,NA,TRBJ2-7,NA,TGCGCCAGCAGCCAAGTGCCCGGAGGAAATTACGAGCAGTACTTC,CASSQVPGGNYEQYF
TRBV28,NA,TRBJ1-2,NA,TGTGCCAGCAGTTTATCCTCGGCCCAGGGAGGGGGCTACACCTTC,CASSLSSAQGGGYTF
TRBV19,few,TRBJ2-7,TRBD1,TGTGCGGCCGCCGGGACAGGGAATTTCTACGAGCAGTACTTC,CAAAGTGNFYEQYF
TRBV28,NA,TRBJ2-3,TRBD2,TGTGCCAGCAGTCCGGGACTAGCTCGCACAGATACGCAGTATTTT,CASSPGLARTDTQYF
TRBV27,NA,TRBJ2-5,TRBD2,TGTGCCAGCAGTACCTATGGGGGGGACACCCAGTACTTC,CASSTYGGDTQYF
TRBV19,NA,TRBJ1-5,NA,TGTGCCAGTAGTATAGAAAATCAGCCCCAGCATTTT,CASSIENQPQHF
TRBV19,NA,TRBJ1-2,TRBD1,TGTGCCAGCCGACAGGGGGCTTGGGGCTACACCTTC,CASRQGAWGYTF
TRBV27,NA,TRBJ1-5,NA,TGTGCCAGCAGTTCCTACAATCAGCCCCAGCATTTT,CASSSYNQPQHF
TRBV7-6,NA,TRBJ2-1,NA,TGTGCCAGCAGACCCCTCGCCGTGGAAGATGAGCAGTTCTTC,CASRPLAVEDEQFF
TRBV7-9,few,TRBJ1-1,NA,TGTGCCAGCAGCCCAAACGTTGGCGGAGAAGCTTTCTTT,CASSPNVGGEAFF
TRBV27,NA,TRBJ2-3,NA,TGTGCCAGCAGTCCCCGAAGAGCGGGCACAGATACGCAGTATTTT,CASSPRRAGTDTQYF
TRBV30,NA,TRBJ1-2,TRBD1,TGTGCCTGGATTCCAGACAGGGGCGGTAACTATGGCTACACCTTC,CAWIPDRGGNYGYTF
TRBV13,NA,TRBJ2-3,NA,TGTGCCAGCAGCTTAGGCCGAGGCACAGATACGCAGTATTTT,CASSLGRGTDTQYF
TRBV28,few,TRBJ1-2,NA,TGTGCCAGCAGTACCCCAGGCTATGGCTACACCTTC,CASSTPGYGYTF
TRBV27,NA,TRBJ2-3,NA,TGTGCCAGCAGTTTATTAGGGGATATCACAGATACGCAGTATTTT,CASSLLGDITDTQYF